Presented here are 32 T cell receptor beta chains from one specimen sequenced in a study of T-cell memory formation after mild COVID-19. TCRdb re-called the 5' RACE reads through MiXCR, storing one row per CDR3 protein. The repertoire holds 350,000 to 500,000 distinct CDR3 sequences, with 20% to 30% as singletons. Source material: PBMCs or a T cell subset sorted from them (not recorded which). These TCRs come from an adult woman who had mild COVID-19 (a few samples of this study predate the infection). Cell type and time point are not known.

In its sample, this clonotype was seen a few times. CDR3 sequence reads: CASSLPGSSYNEQFF. For the CDR3, the DNA is TGTGCCAGCAGCTTACCGGGAAGCTCCTACAATGAGCAGTTCTTC. The chain employs TRBV7-6 and TRBJ2-1; D perhaps matches TRBD2 (5 bases). The V gene's germline CDR1 is SGHVS and CDR2 FNYEAQ. The ends were cut back, 2 bases at V and 0 bases at J, with 8 bases in the middle. This CDR3 region has 15 residues.

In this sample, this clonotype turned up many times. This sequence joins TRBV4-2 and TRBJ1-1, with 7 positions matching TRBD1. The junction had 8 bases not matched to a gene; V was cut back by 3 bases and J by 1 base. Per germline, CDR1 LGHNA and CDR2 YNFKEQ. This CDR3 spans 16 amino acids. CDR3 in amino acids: CASSQPTGTANTEAFF. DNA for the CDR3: TGTGCCAGCAGCCAGCCCACCGGGACAGCGAACACTGAAGCTTTCTTT.

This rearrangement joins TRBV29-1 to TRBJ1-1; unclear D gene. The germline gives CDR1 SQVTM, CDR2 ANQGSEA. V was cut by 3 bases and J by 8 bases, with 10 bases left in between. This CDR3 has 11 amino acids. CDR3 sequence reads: CSVDPVQEAFF. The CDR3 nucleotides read TGCAGCGTTGATCCAGTCCAAGAAGCTTTCTTT.

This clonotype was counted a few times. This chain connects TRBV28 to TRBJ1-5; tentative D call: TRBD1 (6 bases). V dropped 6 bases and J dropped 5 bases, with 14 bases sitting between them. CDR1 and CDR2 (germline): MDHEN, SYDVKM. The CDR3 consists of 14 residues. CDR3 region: CASSLYREDQPQHF. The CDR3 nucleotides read TGTGCCAGCAGCCTCTACAGGGAGGATCAGCCCCAGCATTTT.

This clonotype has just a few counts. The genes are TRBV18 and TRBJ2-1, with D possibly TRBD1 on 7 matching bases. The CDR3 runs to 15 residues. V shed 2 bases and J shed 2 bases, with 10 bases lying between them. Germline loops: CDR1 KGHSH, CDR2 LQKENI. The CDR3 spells CASSPAGQTYNEQFF. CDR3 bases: TGTGCCAGCTCACCAGCGGGACAGACCTACAATGAGCAGTTCTTC.

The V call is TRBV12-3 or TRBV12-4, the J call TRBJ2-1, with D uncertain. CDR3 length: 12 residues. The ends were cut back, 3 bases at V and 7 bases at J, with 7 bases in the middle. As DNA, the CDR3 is TGTGCCAGCAGTTTCTCGGAGAATGAGCAGTTCTTC. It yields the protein CASSFSENEQFF.

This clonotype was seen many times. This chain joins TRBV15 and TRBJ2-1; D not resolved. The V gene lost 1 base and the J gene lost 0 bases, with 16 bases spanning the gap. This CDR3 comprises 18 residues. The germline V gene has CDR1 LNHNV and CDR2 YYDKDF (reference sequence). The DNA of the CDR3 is TGTGCCACCAGCAGAGCTGTCGGCTTCCCGGGCTCCTACAATGAGCAGTTCTTC. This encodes CATSRAVGFPGSYNEQFF.

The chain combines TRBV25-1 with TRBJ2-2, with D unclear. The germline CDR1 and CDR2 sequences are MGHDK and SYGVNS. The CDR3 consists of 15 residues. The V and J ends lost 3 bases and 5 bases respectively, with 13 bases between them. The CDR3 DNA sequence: TGTGCCAGCAGTGAGCCCAAGTCCACAACCGGGGAGCTGTTTTTT. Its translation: CASSEPKSTTGELFF. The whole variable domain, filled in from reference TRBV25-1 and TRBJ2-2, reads EADIYQTPRYLVIGTGKKITLECSQTMGHDKMYWYQQDPGMELHLIHYSYGVNSTEKGDLSSESTVSRIRTEHFPLTLESARPSHTSQYLCASSEPKSTTGELFFGEGSRLTVL.

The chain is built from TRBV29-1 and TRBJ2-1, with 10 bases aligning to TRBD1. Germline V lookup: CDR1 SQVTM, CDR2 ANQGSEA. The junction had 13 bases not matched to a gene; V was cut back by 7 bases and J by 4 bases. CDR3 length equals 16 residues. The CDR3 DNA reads TGCAGCGGATTTCCCGGGACAGGGGTCGGTTACAATGAGCAGTTCTTC. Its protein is CSGFPGTGVGYNEQFF.

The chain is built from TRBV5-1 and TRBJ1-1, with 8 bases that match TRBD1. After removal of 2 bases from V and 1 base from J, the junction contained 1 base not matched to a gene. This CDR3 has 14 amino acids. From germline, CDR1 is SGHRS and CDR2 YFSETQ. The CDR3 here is CASSFDRGNTEAFF. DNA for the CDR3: TGCGCCAGCAGCTTTGACAGGGGGAACACTGAAGCTTTCTTT. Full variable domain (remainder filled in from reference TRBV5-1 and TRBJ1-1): KAGVTQTPRYLIKTRGQQVTLSCSPISGHRSVSWYQQTPGQGLQFLFEYFSETQRNKGNFPGRFSGRQFSNSRSEMNVSTLELGDSALYLCASSFDRGNTEAFFGQGTRLTVV.

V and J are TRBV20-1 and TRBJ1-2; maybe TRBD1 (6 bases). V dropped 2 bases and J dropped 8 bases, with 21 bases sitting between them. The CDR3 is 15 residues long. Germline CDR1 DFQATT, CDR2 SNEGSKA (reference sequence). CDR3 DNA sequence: TGCAGTGCTAGAACCCCGGACAGTCCTCTCTACGGCTACACCTTC. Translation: CSARTPDSPLYGYTF.

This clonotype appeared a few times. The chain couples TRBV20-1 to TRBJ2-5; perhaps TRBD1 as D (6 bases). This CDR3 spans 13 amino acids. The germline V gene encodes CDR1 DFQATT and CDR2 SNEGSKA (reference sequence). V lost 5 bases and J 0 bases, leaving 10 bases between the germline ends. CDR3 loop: CSAPGANQETQYF. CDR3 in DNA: TGCAGTGCTCCAGGGGCTAACCAAGAGACCCAGTACTTC.

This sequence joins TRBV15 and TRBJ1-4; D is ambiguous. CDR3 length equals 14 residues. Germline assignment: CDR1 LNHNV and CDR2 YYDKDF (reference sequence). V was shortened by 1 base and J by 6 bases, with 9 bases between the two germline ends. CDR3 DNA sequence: TGTGCCACCAGCAGAGCAGGCAGCTATGAAAAACTGTTTTTT. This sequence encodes CATSRAGSYEKLFF.

Written as DNA, the CDR3 is TGTGCCAGCAGCTCCACAGGTTTCAATGGAAACACCATATATTTT. Its protein is CASSSTGFNGNTIYF. The rearrangement uses TRBV7-8 and TRBJ1-3, with a possible D match to TRBD1 (5 bases). The CDR3 covers 15 residues. V was pared by 4 bases and J by 3 bases, with 13 bases between. Germline values: CDR1 SGHVS, CDR2 FQNEAQ.

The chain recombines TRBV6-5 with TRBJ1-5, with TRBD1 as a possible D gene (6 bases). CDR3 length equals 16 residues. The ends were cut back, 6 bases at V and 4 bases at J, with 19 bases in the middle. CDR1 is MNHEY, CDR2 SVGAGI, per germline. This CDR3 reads CASRPQQGVGNQPQHF. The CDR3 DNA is TGTGCCAGCAGACCCCAACAGGGAGTGGGGAATCAGCCCCAGCATTTT.

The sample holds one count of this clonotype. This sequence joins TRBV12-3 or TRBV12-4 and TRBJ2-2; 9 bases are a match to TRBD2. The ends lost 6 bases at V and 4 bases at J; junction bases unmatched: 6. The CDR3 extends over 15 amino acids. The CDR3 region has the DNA TGTGCCAGCAGCCCGCTAGCGGGGAGCACCGGGGAGCTGTTTTTT. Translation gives CASSPLAGSTGELFF.

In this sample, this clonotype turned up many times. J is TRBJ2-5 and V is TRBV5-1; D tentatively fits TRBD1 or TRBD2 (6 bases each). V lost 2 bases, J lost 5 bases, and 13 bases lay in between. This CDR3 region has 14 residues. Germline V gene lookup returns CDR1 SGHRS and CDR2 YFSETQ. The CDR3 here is CASSFGGQGETQYF. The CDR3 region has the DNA TGCGCCAGCAGCTTCGGGGGCCAAGGGGAGACCCAGTACTTC. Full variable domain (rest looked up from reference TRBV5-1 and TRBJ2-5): KAGVTQTPRYLIKTRGQQVTLSCSPISGHRSVSWYQQTPGQGLQFLFEYFSETQRNKGNFPGRFSGRQFSNSRSEMNVSTLELGDSALYLCASSFGGQGETQYFGPGTRLLVL.

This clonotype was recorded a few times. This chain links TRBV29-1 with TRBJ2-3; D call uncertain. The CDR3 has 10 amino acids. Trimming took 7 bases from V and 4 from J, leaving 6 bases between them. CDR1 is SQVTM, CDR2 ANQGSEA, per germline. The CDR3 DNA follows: TGCAGCGCGTTGTCAGATACGCAGTATTTT. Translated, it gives CSALSDTQYF.

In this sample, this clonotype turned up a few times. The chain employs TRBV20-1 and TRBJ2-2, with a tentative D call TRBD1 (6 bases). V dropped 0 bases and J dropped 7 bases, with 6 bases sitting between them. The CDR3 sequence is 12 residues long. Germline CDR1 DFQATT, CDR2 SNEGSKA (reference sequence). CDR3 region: CSAREGGGELFF. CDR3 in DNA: TGCAGTGCTAGAGAAGGGGGCGGGGAGCTGTTTTTT.

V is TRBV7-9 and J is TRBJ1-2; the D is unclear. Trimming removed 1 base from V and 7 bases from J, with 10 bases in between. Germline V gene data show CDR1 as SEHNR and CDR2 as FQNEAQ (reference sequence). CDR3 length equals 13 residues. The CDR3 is CASSLGVFGGYTF. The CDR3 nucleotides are TGTGCCAGCAGCTTAGGAGTTTTTGGTGGCTACACCTTC.

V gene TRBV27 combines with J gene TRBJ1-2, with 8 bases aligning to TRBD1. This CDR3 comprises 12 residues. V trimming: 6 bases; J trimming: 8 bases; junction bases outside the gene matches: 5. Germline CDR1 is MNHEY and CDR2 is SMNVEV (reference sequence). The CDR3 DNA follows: TGTGCCAGCAGACAGGGGGGCCGGGGCTACACCTTC. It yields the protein CASRQGGRGYTF.

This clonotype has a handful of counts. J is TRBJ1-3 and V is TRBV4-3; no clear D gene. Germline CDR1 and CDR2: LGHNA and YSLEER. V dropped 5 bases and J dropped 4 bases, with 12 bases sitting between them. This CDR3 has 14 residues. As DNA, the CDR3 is TGCGCCAGCAGCGCCTTGGACGGCGGAAACACCATATATTTT. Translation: CASSALDGGNTIYF.

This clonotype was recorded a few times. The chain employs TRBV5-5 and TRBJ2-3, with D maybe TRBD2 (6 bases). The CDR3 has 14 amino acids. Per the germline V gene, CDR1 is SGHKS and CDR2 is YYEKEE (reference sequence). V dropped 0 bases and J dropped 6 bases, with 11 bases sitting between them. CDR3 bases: TGTGCCAGCAGCTTGGGCGGGACGTCGGATACGCAGTATTTT. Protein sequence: CASSLGGTSDTQYF.

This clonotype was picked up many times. The CDR3 DNA reads as TGCAGCGTTGAAGATCTAGGAGGGCAGGATTTAACCTACAATGAGCAGTTCTTC. Protein product: CSVEDLGGQDLTYNEQFF. The rearrangement joins TRBV29-1 to TRBJ2-1, with D possibly being TRBD2 (6 bases). The CDR3 is 18 residues long. CDR1 is SQVTM and CDR2 is ANQGSEA in the germline V gene. V was shortened by 0 bases and J by 2 bases, with 20 bases between the two germline ends.

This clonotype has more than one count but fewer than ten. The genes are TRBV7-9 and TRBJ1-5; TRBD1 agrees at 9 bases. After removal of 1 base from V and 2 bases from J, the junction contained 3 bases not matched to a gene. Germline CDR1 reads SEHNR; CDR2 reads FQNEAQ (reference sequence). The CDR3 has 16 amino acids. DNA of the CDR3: TGTGCCAGCAGCTTAGACAGGGGGCGAGGCAATCAGCCCCAGCATTTT. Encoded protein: CASSLDRGRGNQPQHF.

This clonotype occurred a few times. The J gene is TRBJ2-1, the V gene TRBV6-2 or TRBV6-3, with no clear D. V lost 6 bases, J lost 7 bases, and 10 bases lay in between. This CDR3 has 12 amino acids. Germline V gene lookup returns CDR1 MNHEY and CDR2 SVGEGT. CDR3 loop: CASRIGINEQFF. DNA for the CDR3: TGTGCCAGCAGAATAGGGATAAATGAGCAGTTCTTC.

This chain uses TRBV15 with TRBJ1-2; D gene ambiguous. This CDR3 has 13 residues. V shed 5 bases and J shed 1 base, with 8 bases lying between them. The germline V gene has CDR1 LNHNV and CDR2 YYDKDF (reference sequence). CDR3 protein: CATSQDRNYGYTF. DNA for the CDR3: TGTGCCACCAGCCAAGACCGTAACTATGGCTACACCTTC.

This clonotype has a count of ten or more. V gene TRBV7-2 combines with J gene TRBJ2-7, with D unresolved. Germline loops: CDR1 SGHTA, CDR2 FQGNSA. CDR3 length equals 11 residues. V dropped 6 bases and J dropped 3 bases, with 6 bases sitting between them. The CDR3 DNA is TGTGCCAGCAGTCTTTACTACGAGCAGTACTTC. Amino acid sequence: CASSLYYEQYF. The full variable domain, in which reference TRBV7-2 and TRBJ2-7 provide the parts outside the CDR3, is GAGVSQSPSNKVTEKGKDVELRCDPISGHTALYWYRQSLGQGLEFLIYFQGNSAPDKSGLPSDRFSAERTGGSVSTLTIQRTQQEDSAVYLCASSLYYEQYFGPGTRLTVT.

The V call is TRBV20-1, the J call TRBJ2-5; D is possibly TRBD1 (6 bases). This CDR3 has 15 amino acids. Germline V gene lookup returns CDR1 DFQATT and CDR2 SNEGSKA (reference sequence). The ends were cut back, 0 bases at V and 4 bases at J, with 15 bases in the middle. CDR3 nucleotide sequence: TGCAGTGCTAGAGATTGGAAAGGGGGACGAGAGACCCAGTACTTC. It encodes CSARDWKGGRETQYF.

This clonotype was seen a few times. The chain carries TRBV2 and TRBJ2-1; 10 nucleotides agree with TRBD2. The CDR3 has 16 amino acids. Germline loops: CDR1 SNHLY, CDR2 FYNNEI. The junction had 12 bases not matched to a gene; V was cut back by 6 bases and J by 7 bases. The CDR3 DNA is TGTGCCAGCAGCTACAGGGGAGCGGGGGGGCTAAATGAGCAGTTCTTC. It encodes CASSYRGAGGLNEQFF.

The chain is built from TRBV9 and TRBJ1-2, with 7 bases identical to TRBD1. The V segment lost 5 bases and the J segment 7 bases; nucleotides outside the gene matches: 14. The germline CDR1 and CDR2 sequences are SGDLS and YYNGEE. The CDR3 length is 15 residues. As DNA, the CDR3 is TGTGCCAGCAGTCCCGGGACAGCGGCTGCAGGTGGCTACACCTTC. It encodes CASSPGTAAAGGYTF.

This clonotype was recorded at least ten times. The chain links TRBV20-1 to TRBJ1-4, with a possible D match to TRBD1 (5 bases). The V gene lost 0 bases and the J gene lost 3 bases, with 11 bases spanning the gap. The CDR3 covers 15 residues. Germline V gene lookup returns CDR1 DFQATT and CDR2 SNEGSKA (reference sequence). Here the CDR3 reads CSARDLGESNEKLFF. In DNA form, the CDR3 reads TGCAGTGCTAGAGATTTAGGGGAGTCTAATGAAAAACTGTTTTTT.